Each of the 3 T cell receptor beta chains below was sequenced from the same sample in a study of T cells in localized non-small cell lung cancer. Generated by immunoSEQ multiplex PCR, the TCRdb table keeps only in-frame clones and is missing some. The table records some 5,200 clones, about 50% of them present only once. Sequences were derived from lymph node tissue, sampled before any cancer treatment. The receptors stem from a male donor older than 55 with stage I squamous cell lung carcinoma.

This rearrangement joins TRBV1 to TRBJ2-7; the table's D call, TRBD2, has no DNA check behind it. TRBV1 represents a pseudogene. The CDR3 is 15 amino acids. DNA of the CDR3: TGCGCCAGCAGCCAAGATTGGAGGGCGGCGTACGAGCAGTACTTC. This sequence encodes CASSQDWRAAYEQYF.

V and J are TRBV19 and TRBJ1-5, with 11 bases aligning to TRBD1. The CDR3 runs to 15 residues. The germline V gene encodes CDR1 LNHDA and CDR2 SQIVND (reference sequence). V lost 7 bases, J lost 7 bases, and 9 bases stayed unmatched. In DNA, the CDR3 is TGTGCCAGTATGGGGACAGGGGGAACGGGACAGCCCCAGCATTTT. Amino acids: CASMGTGGTGQPQHF.

In its sample, this clone ranks as large. This sequence joins TRBV15 and TRBJ2-3; 8 nucleotides agree with TRBD1. The CDR3 has 17 amino acids. Germline values: CDR1 LNHNV, CDR2 YYDKDF (reference sequence). With 0 bases clipped from V and 4 bases from J, the junction kept 9 bases outside the gene matches. The CDR3 DNA is TGTGCCACCAGCAGAGATGCAGGGGGCTTCGACGCAGATACGCAGTATTTT. This encodes CATSRDAGGFDADTQYF.